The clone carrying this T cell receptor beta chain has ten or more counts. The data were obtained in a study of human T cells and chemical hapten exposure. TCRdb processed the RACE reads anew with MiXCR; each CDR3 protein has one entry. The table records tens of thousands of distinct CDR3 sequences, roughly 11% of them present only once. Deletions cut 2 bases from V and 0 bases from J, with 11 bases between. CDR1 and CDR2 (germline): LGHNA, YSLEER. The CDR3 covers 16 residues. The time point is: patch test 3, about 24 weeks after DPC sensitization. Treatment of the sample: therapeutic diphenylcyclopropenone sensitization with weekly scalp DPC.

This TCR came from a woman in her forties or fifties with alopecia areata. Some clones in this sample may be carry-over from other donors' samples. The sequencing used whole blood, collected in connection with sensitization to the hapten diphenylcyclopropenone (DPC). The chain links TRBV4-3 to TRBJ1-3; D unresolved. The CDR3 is CASSQLDRPSGNTIYF. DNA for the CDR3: TGCGCCAGCAGCCAATTAGACCGGCCCTCTGGAAACACCATATATTTT.